The clone carrying this T cell receptor beta chain was counted many times. The record originates from a study of T cells in Graves' hyperthyroidism and ophthalmopathy. Study-level background: Peripheral blood draws took place at initial diagnosis, ahead of any treatment.

RNA transcripts served as the template for amplifying TCR beta CDR3 regions. In the first-round RT-PCR of the TCR CDR3, the HTBI primer set was used. TCRdb ran MiXCR on the multiplex PCR reads and lists one entry per CDR3 protein. The sample gives fewer than 750,000 distinct CDR3 sequences, more than 12% of which show up once; approximately 13% is in the top ten. Germline CDR1 SGHTA, CDR2 FQGNSA. V was clipped by 2 bases and J by 0 bases, with 7 bases between them. This CDR3 spans 15 amino acids. The sample taken for sequencing was blood. The receptor comes from a woman between 45 and 60 years old with Graves' ophthalmopathy. The rearrangement links TRBV7-2 to TRBJ2-2; D ambiguous. This CDR3 is CASSLRPSNTGELFF. In nucleotides, the CDR3 is TGTGCCAGCAGCTTAAGGCCGTCGAACACCGGGGAGCTGTTTTTT.